Listed below are T cell receptor beta chains from one sample, sequenced in a study of cytomegalovirus exposure and HLA in healthy donors. The data were produced by immunoSEQ multiplex PCR, yet TCRdb's version contains in-frame clones alone and is incomplete. The sample records 150,000 to 200,000 clones, approximately 80% being singletons. Sample: PBMCs. These receptors were obtained from a woman aged 25-40 years in good health and CMV-seropositive. Each CDR3 is given with its conserved first and last residue. D genes are given only for firm matches. Rows may omit the clone size; those that give it use once, few, many or a size class.

abundance,d_gene,j_gene,v_gene,CDR3aa,CDR3nt
-,-,TRBJ1-5,TRBV6-5,CASRREGQPQHF,TGTGCCAGCAGGCGAGAGGGTCAGCCCCAGCATTTT
-,TRBD1,TRBJ1-2,TRBV9,CASSVGTTGGNYGYTF,TGTGCCAGCAGCGTAGGCACGACAGGGGGCAACTATGGCTACACCTTC
-,-,TRBJ1-1,TRBV15,CATGDGMNTEAFF,TGTGCCACCGGAGACGGAATGAACACTGAAGCTTTCTTT
few,TRBD1,TRBJ2-7,TRBV28,CASSWDRDYEQYF,TGTGCCAGCAGTTGGGACAGGGACTACGAGCAGTACTTC
-,-,TRBJ2-2,TRBV28,CASRPTGDPALRELFF,TGTGCCAGCAGACCTACGGGGGACCCCGCACTTCGGGAGCTGTTTTTT
-,-,TRBJ2-1,TRBV6-5,CASTPGWDNEQFF,TGTGCCAGCACTCCGGGATGGGACAATGAGCAGTTCTTC
-,TRBD2,TRBJ2-1,TRBV27,CATARTRSYNEQFF,TGTGCCACCGCTCGGACTAGATCCTACAATGAGCAGTTCTTC
-,TRBD1,TRBJ2-7,TRBV25-1,CASRNRGNPPHEQYF,TGTGCCAGCAGAAACAGGGGGAACCCTCCTCACGAGCAGTACTTC
once,TRBD2,TRBJ2-7,TRBV5-1,CASSALAGGRYEQYF,TGCGCCAGCAGCGCGCTAGCGGGAGGCCGCTACGAGCAGTACTTC
-,TRBD1,TRBJ2-2,TRBV7-6,CASRETGLNTGELFF,TGTGCCAGCAGGGAGACAGGGTTGAACACCGGGGAGCTGTTTTTT
-,TRBD1,TRBJ2-3,TRBV9,CASSDRITGTGGTDTQYF,TGTGCCAGCAGCGATCGCATTACCGGGACAGGGGGCACAGATACGCAGTATTTT
once,-,TRBJ1-2,TRBV4-2,CASSQVTSGGYTF,TGTGCCAGCAGCCAAGTAACCAGTGGTGGCTACACCTTC